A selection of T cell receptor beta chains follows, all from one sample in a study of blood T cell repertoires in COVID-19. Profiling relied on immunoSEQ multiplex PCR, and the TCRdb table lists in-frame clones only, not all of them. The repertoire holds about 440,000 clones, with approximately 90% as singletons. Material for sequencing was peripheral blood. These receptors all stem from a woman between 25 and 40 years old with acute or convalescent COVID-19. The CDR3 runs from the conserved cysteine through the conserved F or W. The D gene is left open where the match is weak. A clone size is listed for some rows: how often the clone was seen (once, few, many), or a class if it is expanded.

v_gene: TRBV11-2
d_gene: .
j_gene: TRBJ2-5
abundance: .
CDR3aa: CASSTQGFGQETQYF
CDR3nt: TGTGCCAGCAGCACACAGGGATTTGGGCAAGAGACCCAGTACTTC

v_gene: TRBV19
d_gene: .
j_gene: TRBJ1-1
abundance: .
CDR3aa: CASRTGVYPEAFF
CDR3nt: TGTGCCAGCCGGACCGGGGTTTACCCTGAAGCTTTCTTT

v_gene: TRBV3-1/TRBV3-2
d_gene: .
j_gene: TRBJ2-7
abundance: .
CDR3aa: CASSQVDRAGEQYF
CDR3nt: TGTGCCAGCAGCCAAGTAGACAGGGCGGGAGAGCAGTACTTC

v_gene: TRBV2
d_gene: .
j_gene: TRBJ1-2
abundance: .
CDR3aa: CASRHKTGFGAYGYTF
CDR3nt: TGTGCCAGCAGACATAAAACAGGGTTTGGGGCCTATGGCTACACCTTC

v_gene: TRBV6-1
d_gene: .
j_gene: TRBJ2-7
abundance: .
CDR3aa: CASSERSGPYEQYF
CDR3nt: TGTGCCAGCAGTGAACGCAGCGGCCCCTACGAGCAGTACTTC

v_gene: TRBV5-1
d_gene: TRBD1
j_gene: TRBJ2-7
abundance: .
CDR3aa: CASSPGTGGFYEQYF
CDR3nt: TGCGCCAGCAGCCCTGGGACAGGGGGCTTCTACGAGCAGTACTTC

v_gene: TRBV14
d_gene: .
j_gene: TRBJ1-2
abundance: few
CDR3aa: CASSQGAGSLVGYTF
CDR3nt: TGTGCCAGCAGCCAAGGTGCCGGGTCCCTGGTTGGCTACACCTTC

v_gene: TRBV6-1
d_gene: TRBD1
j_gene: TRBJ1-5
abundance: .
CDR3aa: CASSEMGTGTDQPQHF
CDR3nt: TGTGCCAGCAGTGAAATGGGGACAGGGACCGATCAGCCCCAGCATTTT

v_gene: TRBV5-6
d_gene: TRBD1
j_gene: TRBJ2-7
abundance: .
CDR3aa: CASSFLQTTGGSSYEQYF
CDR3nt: TGTGCCAGCAGCTTTTTACAAACGACAGGGGGGAGCTCCTACGAGCAGTACTTC

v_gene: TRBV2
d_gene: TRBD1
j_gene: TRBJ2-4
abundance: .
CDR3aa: CASTDSRDRGLAKNIQYF
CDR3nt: TGTGCCAGCACAGACTCCCGGGACAGGGGTTTAGCCAAAAACATTCAGTACTTC

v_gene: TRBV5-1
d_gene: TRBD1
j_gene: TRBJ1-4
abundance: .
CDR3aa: CASSLDGQATNEKLFF
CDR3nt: TGCGCCAGCAGCTTGGACGGACAGGCAACTAATGAAAAACTGTTTTTT

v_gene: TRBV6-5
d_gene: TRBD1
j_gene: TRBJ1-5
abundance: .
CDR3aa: CASYDRGDNQPQHF
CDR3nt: TGTGCCAGCTATGACAGGGGGGACAATCAGCCCCAGCATTTT

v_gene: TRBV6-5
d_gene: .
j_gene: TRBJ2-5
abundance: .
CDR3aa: CASRAYRQVGETQYF
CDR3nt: TGTGCCAGCAGAGCTTACCGTCAGGTTGGCGAGACCCAGTACTTC